These T cell receptor beta chains were read from a single sample in a study of shared clonotypes between healthy human individuals. Clones were sequenced by immunoSEQ multiplex PCR, and TCRdb holds only the in-frame ones, with some missing. The sample comprises 1,100,000 or so clones, around 78% of which are singletons, and under 0.65% rests with the top ten. Sequencing used memory CD4+ T cells from PBMCs. All receptors come from a man in his late teens or twenties in good health. Some clones in this sample may be carry-over from other donors' samples. The CDR3 runs from the conserved cysteine through the conserved F or W. D genes are given only for firm matches.

TRBJ2-2,-,TRBV11-1,CASSHSPAGWDGELFF,TGTGCCAGCAGCCATTCGCCGGCAGGGTGGGACGGGGAGCTGTTTTTT
TRBJ1-5,-,TRBV10-3,CAISETGIHQPQHF,TGTGCCATCAGTGAGACAGGCATTCATCAGCCCCAGCATTTT
TRBJ2-3,-,TRBV10-3,CAISETASDTQYF,TGTGCCATCAGTGAGACCGCGTCAGATACGCAGTATTTT
TRBJ2-1,TRBD2,TRBV19,CASSRTSGRAYNEQFF,TGTGCCAGTAGCCGGACTAGCGGGAGGGCCTACAATGAGCAGTTCTTC
TRBJ2-1,TRBD1,TRBV2,CASGGQGGGNEQFF,TGTGCCAGTGGGGGACAGGGAGGTGGAAATGAGCAGTTCTTC
TRBJ2-2,TRBD2,TRBV19,CASSIGLAGITGELFF,TGTGCCAGTAGTATAGGGCTAGCGGGAATCACCGGGGAGCTGTTTTTT
TRBJ2-1,-,TRBV11-2,CASSALAKASYNEQFF,TGTGCCAGCAGCGCTCTAGCTAAGGCTTCCTACAATGAGCAGTTCTTC
TRBJ2-1,TRBD2,TRBV5-1,CASSLGLANEQFF,TGCGCCAGCAGCTTGGGACTAGCGAATGAGCAGTTCTTC
TRBJ2-1,-,TRBV5-1,CASSLERNSGEQFF,TGCGCCAGCAGCTTGGAGCGAAACTCGGGTGAGCAGTTCTTC
TRBJ2-5,TRBD2,TRBV4-1,CASSHLLAGGTQETQYF,TGCGCCAGCAGCCATCTGCTAGCGGGAGGCACTCAAGAGACCCAGTACTTC